Below, one T cell receptor beta chain is given with its context. The entry originates in a study of blood T cell repertoires in COVID-19. For the study at large: Samples taken during acute and convalescent COVID-19 were collected in the United States, Italy and Spain. Sources were T cells, B-cell-depleted T cells, or PBMCs; the material itself was cDNA or gDNA.

Methods used by the authors: Reference gene primer amplification gave estimated nucleated cell counts. The repertoire was sequenced with immunoSEQ multiplex PCR; TCRdb's copy has only in-frame clones and lacks some. V and J calls and clone size are given by that table; D and trimming were obtained from the DNA. The data contain 150,000 or so clones, around 87% of them singletons. The ends lost 3 bases at V and 9 bases at J; junction bases unmatched: 3. CDR1 and CDR2 from the germline V gene are KGHSH and LQKENI. The CDR3 contains 14 residues. The sequence came from a man at least 80 years old with acute or convalescent COVID-19. The rearrangement joins TRBV18 to TRBJ1-6; 9 bases align to TRBD1. The sample comprised peripheral blood. The CDR3 DNA sequence: TGTGCCAGCTCACCCGGGACAGGGCTTTCACCCCTCCACTTT. Its translation: CASSPGTGLSPLHF.